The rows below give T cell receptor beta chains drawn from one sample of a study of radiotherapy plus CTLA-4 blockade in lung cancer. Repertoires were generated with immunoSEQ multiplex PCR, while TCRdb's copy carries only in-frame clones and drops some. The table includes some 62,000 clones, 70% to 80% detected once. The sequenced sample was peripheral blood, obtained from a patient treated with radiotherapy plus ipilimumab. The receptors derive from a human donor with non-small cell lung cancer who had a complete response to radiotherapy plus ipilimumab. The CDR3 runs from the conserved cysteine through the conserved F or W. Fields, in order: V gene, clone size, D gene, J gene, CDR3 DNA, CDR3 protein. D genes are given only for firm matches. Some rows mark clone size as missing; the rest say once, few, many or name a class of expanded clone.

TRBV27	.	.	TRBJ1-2	TGTGCCAGCAGTTTATCGAAGGTGAAGGGGGGTGGCTACACCTTC	CASSLSKVKGGGYTF
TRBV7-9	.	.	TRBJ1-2	TGTGCCAGCAGCACCGAGGTCTATGGCTACACCTTC	CASSTEVYGYTF
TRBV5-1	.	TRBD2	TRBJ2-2	TGCGCCAGCAGCTTGTACGGCGGGAGGGCCGGGGAGCTGTTTTTT	CASSLYGGRAGELFF
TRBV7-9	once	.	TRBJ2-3	TGTGCCAGCAACCTGGACTCACGGATCCCAGATACGCAGTATTTT	CASNLDSRIPDTQYF
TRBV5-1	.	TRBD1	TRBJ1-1	TGCGCCAGCAGCTTCACAGGGGACACTGAAGCTTTCTTT	CASSFTGDTEAFF
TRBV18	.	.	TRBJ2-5	TGTGCCAGCTCACCAACTAGCAGCAGAGAGACCCAGTACTTC	CASSPTSSRETQYF
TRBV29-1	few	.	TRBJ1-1	TGCAGCGTCGTAAGACTTTCAGCGAACACTGAAGCTTTCTTT	CSVVRLSANTEAFF
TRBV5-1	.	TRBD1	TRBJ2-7	TGCGCCAGCAGCTCACAGGGGAGCCCCTACGAGCAGTACTTC	CASSSQGSPYEQYF
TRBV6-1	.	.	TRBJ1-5	TGTGCCAGCAGTGAGTGGGTTGACCAGCCCCAGCATTTT	CASSEWVDQPQHF
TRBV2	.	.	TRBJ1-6	TGTGCCAGCAGTGAGGACAGAAATAATTCACCCCTCCACTTT	CASSEDRNNSPLHF
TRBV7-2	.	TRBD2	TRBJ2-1	TGTGCCAGCAGCTTGGGCGGGAGTCTCAATGAGCAGTTCTTC	CASSLGGSLNEQFF
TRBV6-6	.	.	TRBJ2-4	TGTGCCAGCAGTCCGCCCGGGACGGCCAAAAACATTCAGTACTTC	CASSPPGTAKNIQYF
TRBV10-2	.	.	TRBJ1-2	TGCGCCAGCAGTGTTGGGAAACACTATGGCTACACCTTC	CASSVGKHYGYTF
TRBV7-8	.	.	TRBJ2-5	TGTGCCAGCAGCCTCCAAGAGACCCAGTACTTC	CASSLQETQYF
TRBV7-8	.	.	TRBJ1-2	TGTGCCAGCAGCACCGACCGACTTGGCTACACCTTC	CASSTDRLGYTF
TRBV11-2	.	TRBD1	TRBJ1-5	TGTGCCAGCAGCCAGGACAGGGGAGGCAATCAGCCCCAGCATTTT	CASSQDRGGNQPQHF
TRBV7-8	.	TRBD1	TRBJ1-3	TGTGCCAGCAGCTTAGACGGACAGGGGGCTGTAGCTAACACCATATATTTT	CASSLDGQGAVANTIYF
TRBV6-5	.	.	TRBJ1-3	TGTGCCAGCAGGTCGACCACCGGAAACACCATATATTTT	CASRSTTGNTIYF
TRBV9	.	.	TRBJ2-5	TGTGCCAGCAGCCCCCCAGAGACCCAGTACTTC	CASSPPETQYF
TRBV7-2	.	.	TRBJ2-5	TGTGCCAGCAGCTCACAAGCCGACCCCCAAGAGACCCAGTACTTC	CASSSQADPQETQYF
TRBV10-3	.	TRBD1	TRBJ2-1	TGTGCCATCAGTGAGCTTGGGACAGGGGGGCTCAATGAGCAGTTCTTC	CAISELGTGGLNEQFF
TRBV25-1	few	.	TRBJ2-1	TGTGCCAGCAGTGGGCAAGGCAGGGAGCAGTTCTTC	CASSGQGREQFF
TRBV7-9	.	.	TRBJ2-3	TGTGCCAGCAGCCGCGGAGGTACACCCACAGATACGCAGTATTTT	CASSRGGTPTDTQYF
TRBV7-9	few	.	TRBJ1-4	TGTGCCAGCAGTTATTATGGAAGACAGCCCAATGAAAAACTGTTTTTT	CASSYYGRQPNEKLFF
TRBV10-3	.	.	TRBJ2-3	TGTGCCATCAGTGAGGGACTAAGCGCCCGTGATGCGCAGTATTTT	CAISEGLSARDAQYF
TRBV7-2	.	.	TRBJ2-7	TGTGCCAGCAGCCCACCCGTGGCCTACGAGCAGTACTTC	CASSPPVAYEQYF